This TCR beta chain was observed in a study of human T cells and chemical hapten exposure. Across the whole study: On 2 cm by 2 cm of upper inner arm skin, sensitization was performed with 2% DPC. Cases of alopecia areata, totalis or universalis occurred in a predominantly female patient group. Study findings and constraints: Relative to controls, expanded TCRs formed significantly more large CDR3 similarity clusters.

This clonotype was seen a handful of times. Its cognate antigen is unknown. Unique molecular identifiers were linked by the library to individual cDNA molecules. One entry per CDR3 protein, called by TCRdb with MiXCR from the RACE reads. This sample yields about 82,000 distinct CDR3 sequences, of which about an eighth are seen a single time; approximately 5% belongs to the top ten. The CDR3 contains 15 residues. Germline V CDR1 and CDR2: LGHDT, YNNKEL (reference sequence). Trimming pared 0 bases from V and 2 bases from J, leaving 7 bases between. Time point defined: patch test 3, about 24 weeks after DPC sensitization. Stated treatment: therapeutic diphenylcyclopropenone sensitization with weekly scalp DPC.

This rearrangement joins TRBV3-1 to TRBJ2-2; the D is unclear. This specimen consisted of whole blood, obtained in connection with sensitization to the hapten diphenylcyclopropenone (DPC). This receptor was obtained from a woman aged 45-59 years with alopecia areata. Some clones in this sample may be carry-over from other donors' samples. CDR3 coding DNA: TGTGCCAGCAGCCAAGATCACAGCAACACCGGGGAGCTGTTTTTT. It encodes CASSQDHSNTGELFF.